Each of the 8 T cell receptor beta chains below was sequenced from the same sample in a study of blood T cell repertoires in COVID-19. Clones were sequenced by immunoSEQ multiplex PCR, and TCRdb holds only the in-frame ones, with some missing. Altogether a few hundred thousand clones are present, around 87% being singletons, with the ten largest covering roughly 1.6%. The sequenced sample consisted of PBMCs or T cells enriched from blood (not recorded which). The source is a woman aged 45-65 years who had recovered from COVID-19.

The rearrangement links TRBV7-9 to TRBJ2-5; tentatively, D is TRBD1 (5 bases). Germline CDR1 and CDR2: SEHNR and FQNEAQ (reference sequence). V lost 4 bases and J 2 bases, leaving 11 bases between the germline ends. The length of the CDR3 is 14 residues. The CDR3 here is CASSSTGIQETQYF. As DNA, the CDR3 is TGTGCCAGCAGCTCAACAGGAATTCAAGAGACCCAGTACTTC.

The chain joins TRBV7-3 to TRBJ2-6; D not resolved. V was cut by 2 bases and J by 2 bases, with 10 bases left in between. CDR3 size: 16 residues. Germline loops: CDR1 SGHTA, CDR2 FQGTGA. The CDR3 bases are TGTGCCAGCAGCTTATCCCTAGGCCCTGGGGCCAACGTCCTGACTTTC. Translation: CASSLSLGPGANVLTF.

The chain couples TRBV6-5 to TRBJ2-1; 10 positions agree with TRBD2. The ends lost 4 bases at V and 8 bases at J; junction bases unmatched: 8. The CDR3 contains 15 residues. Germline V CDR1 and CDR2: MNHEY, SVGAGI. CDR3 sequence: CASSSPSGRGDEQFF. In DNA form, the CDR3 reads TGTGCCAGCAGTTCACCTAGCGGGAGAGGAGATGAGCAGTTCTTC.

The rearrangement joins TRBV5-4 to TRBJ1-2; no firm D call. Germline V gene lookup returns CDR1 SGHNT and CDR2 YYREEE (reference sequence). The germline V and J ends were trimmed by 4 bases and 3 bases, with 16 bases remaining between them. The CDR3 is 15 amino acids. In nucleotides, the CDR3 is TGTGCCAGCAGCCCGACACTCGACCAATACTATGGCTACACCTTC. Protein product: CASSPTLDQYYGYTF.

CDR3 region: CASSGIGGGNQPQHF. CDR3 nucleotides: TGTGCCAGCAGCGGGATAGGGGGTGGCAATCAGCCCCAGCATTTT. The genes are TRBV25-1 and TRBJ1-5, with a weak D call TRBD1 (6 bases). The V end lost 6 bases, the J end lost 2 bases, and 14 bases lay between the germline ends. The length of the CDR3 is 15 residues. Germline V CDR1 and CDR2: MGHDK, SYGVNS.

The V and J genes are TRBV19 and TRBJ1-6; 8 bases are a match to TRBD1. This CDR3 spans 13 amino acids. The V and J ends lost 8 bases and 11 bases, in that order; junction bases with no gene match: 8. Germline values: CDR1 LNHDA, CDR2 SQIVND (reference sequence). CDR3 residues: CASAGQGQPPLHF. The CDR3, as DNA: TGTGCCAGTGCAGGACAGGGACAGCCACCCCTCCACTTT.

J is TRBJ2-1 and V is TRBV7-9, with D perhaps matching TRBD1 (6 bases). The germline V gene encodes CDR1 SEHNR and CDR2 FQNEAQ (reference sequence). The CDR3 runs to 19 residues. V was trimmed by 6 bases and J by 0 bases, leaving 24 bases between them. The CDR3, as DNA: TGTGCCAGCAGTTCACTGGGGGCGGCTAAACTGAGCTCCTACAATGAGCAGTTCTTC. Its translation: CASSSLGAAKLSSYNEQFF.

The V and J genes are TRBV5-1 and TRBJ2-5; TRBD1 agrees at 7 bases. CDR3 length: 14 amino acids. Germline V gene lookup returns CDR1 SGHRS and CDR2 YFSETQ. J was trimmed by 1 base and V by 4 bases; bases with no gene match: 4. CDR3 in amino acids: CASSQDRFQETQYF. The CDR3 bases are TGCGCCAGCAGCCAGGACAGGTTCCAAGAGACCCAGTACTTC.